These T cell receptor beta chains were read from a single sample in a study of OX40 agonist ivuxolimab in advanced cancers. Sequencing was performed with immunoSEQ multiplex PCR; in TCRdb, only in-frame clones are kept and a portion is missing. The sample includes around 24,000 clones, around 83% seen only once; the top ten take 15% to 20%. This sample comprised CD4+ or CD8+ T cells sorted from blood, obtained in a trial of the OX40 agonist ivuxolimab. Receptors originate from an adult with an advanced solid tumor such as melanoma, head and neck, liver or kidney cancer. The CDR3 runs from the conserved cysteine through the conserved F or W. A clone size is listed for some rows: how often the clone was seen (once, few, many), or a class if it is expanded.

size	V	J	CDR3
-	TRBV29-1	TRBJ2-7	CSVGASPSYEQYF
-	TRBV7-2	TRBJ2-7	CASSFSGASGYEQYF
few	TRBV6-5	TRBJ1-4	CASSPSGPEKLFF
-	TRBV27	TRBJ1-2	CASSLPTTGTDRYGYTF
-	TRBV4-3	TRBJ2-7	CASSGSASSYEQYF
-	TRBV7-2	TRBJ2-7	CASSFHPDQGYEQYF
-	TRBV19	TRBJ2-3	CASSLTTSAQDTQYF
-	TRBV18	TRBJ1-1	CASSPRSDEAFF
-	TRBV6-1	TRBJ2-1	CASNLDREGYNEQFF
-	TRBV19	TRBJ1-3	CASSISNSGNTIYF
-	TRBV4-1	TRBJ2-7	CASSRGTAAYEQYF
-	TRBV11-2	TRBJ2-7	CASSLDRAGGEQYF
-	TRBV10-3	TRBJ2-5	CAISEPAGARETQYF
-	TRBV11-3	TRBJ2-7	CASSLDPEGKQYF
-	TRBV11-3	TRBJ1-3	CASSATGQLNTIYF
-	TRBV18	TRBJ2-5	CASSPSTSGSGETQYF
-	TRBV4-3	TRBJ2-1	CASSQRPLQMVGNEQFF
-	TRBV18	TRBJ1-1	CASSPTTLTPEAFF
-	TRBV6-5	TRBJ1-5	CASSYTQAGNQPQHF
once	TRBV9	TRBJ2-2	CASSSGTGRDQLIMNTGELFF
-	TRBV6-5	TRBJ1-1	CASSRTGTEAFF
-	TRBV6-1	TRBJ1-4	CASSPRTGINEKLFF
-	TRBV7-2	TRBJ2-7	CASSVSGNGVEQYF